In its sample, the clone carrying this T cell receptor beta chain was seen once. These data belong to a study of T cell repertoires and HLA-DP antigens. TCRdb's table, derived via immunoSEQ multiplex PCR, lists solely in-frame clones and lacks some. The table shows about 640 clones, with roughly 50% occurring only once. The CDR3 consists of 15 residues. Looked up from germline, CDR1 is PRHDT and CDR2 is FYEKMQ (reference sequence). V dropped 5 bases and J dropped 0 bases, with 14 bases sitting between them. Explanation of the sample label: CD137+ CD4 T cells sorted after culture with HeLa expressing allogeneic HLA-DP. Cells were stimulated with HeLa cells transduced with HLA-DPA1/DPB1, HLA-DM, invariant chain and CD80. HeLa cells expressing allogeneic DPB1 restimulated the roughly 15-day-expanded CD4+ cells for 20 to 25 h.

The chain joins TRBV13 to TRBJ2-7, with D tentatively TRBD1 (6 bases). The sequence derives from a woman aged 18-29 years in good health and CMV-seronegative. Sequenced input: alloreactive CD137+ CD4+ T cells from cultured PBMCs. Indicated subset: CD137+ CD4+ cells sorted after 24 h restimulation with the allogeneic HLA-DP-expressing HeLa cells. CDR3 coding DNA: TGTGCCAGCAGCGTCCAGGGGCCCAGCTCCTACGAGCAGTACGTC. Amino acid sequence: CASSVQGPSSYEQYV.